These 12 T cell receptor beta chains were all obtained from the same sample, sequenced in a study of response to subunit inactivated influenza vaccine. TCRdb fed the RT-PCR reads into MiXCR, producing one record per CDR3 protein. The sample consists of roughly 500,000 distinct CDR3 sequences, approximately 22% of them appearing once. In addition, the sample was reused for a study of T cells expressing NK-cell markers. That paper notes: Template switching by 5'RACE with UMIs generated the TCR beta cDNA.

Source: CD4+ T cells sorted from PBMCs, taken 12 days after vaccination. The origin of the receptors is a man aged 50-60 years who received an inactivated influenza vaccine.

The chain joins TRBV20-1 to TRBJ1-5, with D unclear. This CDR3 region has 16 residues. Germline loops: CDR1 DFQATT, CDR2 SNEGSKA (reference sequence). The V end lost 0 bases, the J end lost 0 bases, and 12 bases lay between the germline ends. CDR3 sequence: CSARDLRVLSNQPQHF. CDR3 bases: TGCAGTGCTAGAGATCTCCGGGTACTTAGCAATCAGCCCCAGCATTTT.

The chain couples TRBV7-9 to TRBJ1-1; 7 bases match TRBD1. After removal of 5 bases from V and 1 base from J, the junction contained 7 bases not matched to a gene. The CDR3 covers 15 residues. Germline loops: CDR1 SEHNR, CDR2 FQNEAQ (reference sequence). CDR3 nucleotides: TGTGCCAGCAGCAATTCGGGACAGAAGAACACTGAAGCTTTCTTT. It is translated as CASSNSGQKNTEAFF.

This clonotype appeared a few times. The V and J genes are TRBV6-2 or TRBV6-3 and TRBJ2-4; D gene uncertain. The CDR3 length is 14 residues. Germline assignment: CDR1 MNHEY and CDR2 SVGEGT. Trimming pared 3 bases from V and 2 bases from J, leaving 8 bases between. The CDR3 is CASSYLVSKNIQYF. The CDR3 DNA follows: TGTGCCAGCAGTTATCTGGTTTCCAAAAACATTCAGTACTTC.

The chain has TRBV5-6 and TRBJ1-1; D not resolved. Germline assignment: CDR1 SGHDT and CDR2 YYEEEE. This CDR3 contains 13 residues. Trimming removed 3 bases at V and 2 bases at J, with 8 bases between. The CDR3 loop reads CASSSTINTEAFF. The CDR3 bases are TGTGCCAGCAGCTCGACGATAAACACTGAAGCTTTCTTT. Full variable domain (missing parts from reference TRBV5-6 and TRBJ1-1): DAGVTQSPTHLIKTRGQQVTLRCSPKSGHDTVSWYQQALGQGPQFIFQYYEEEERQRGNFPDRFSGHQFPNYSSELNVNALLLGDSALYLCASSSTINTEAFFGQGTRLTVV.

The chain employs TRBV27 and TRBJ2-2; 7 positions match TRBD2. CDR3 length: 18 residues. Per the germline V gene, CDR1 is MNHEY and CDR2 is SMNVEV (reference sequence). The V and J ends lost 3 bases and 1 base, in that order; junction bases with no gene match: 11. CDR3 residues: CASSFPLSGTKNTGELFF. The CDR3 bases are TGTGCCAGCAGTTTCCCCCTGTCCGGGACTAAGAACACCGGGGAGCTGTTTTTT.

This clonotype was detected only once. The chain uses TRBV18 and TRBJ2-7; 13 positions agree with TRBD2. With 4 bases clipped from V and 2 bases from J, the junction kept 8 bases outside the gene matches. The CDR3 spans 17 residues. Germline V lookup: CDR1 KGHSH, CDR2 LQKENI. The CDR3 DNA reads TGTGCCAGCTCACGACTCTCCGGGACTAGCGGGGCCTACGAGCAGTACTTC. Protein product: CASSRLSGTSGAYEQYF.

This clonotype was seen only a few times. This sequence joins TRBV3-1 and TRBJ2-7; a weak D match, TRBD1 (5 bases). V dropped 10 bases and J dropped 0 bases, with 13 bases sitting between them. This CDR3 spans 13 amino acids. Germline V gene data show CDR1 as LGHDT and CDR2 as YNNKEL (reference sequence). Here the CDR3 reads CATSTASSYEQYF. The CDR3 DNA is TGTGCCACCTCGACAGCTAGCTCCTACGAGCAGTACTTC.

This clonotype occurred a few times. The chain combines TRBV20-1 with TRBJ1-3; D is possibly TRBD1 (5 bases). Germline loops: CDR1 DFQATT, CDR2 SNEGSKA (reference sequence). The V end lost 0 bases, the J end lost 5 bases, and 11 bases lay between the germline ends. The CDR3 is made up of 14 amino acids. The CDR3 here is CSARDRGLRNTIYF. CDR3 coding DNA: TGCAGTGCTAGAGACCGGGGCCTAAGAAACACCATATATTTT.

The sample holds a few counts of this clonotype. This chain joins TRBV7-8 and TRBJ2-5; no firm D call. The CDR3 totals 13 residues. The V end was cut by 3 bases, the J end by 5 bases, with 10 bases between. In germline, CDR1 is SGHVS, CDR2 FQNEAQ. The CDR3 coding sequence is TGTGCCAGCAGCTTTGGACCCATCGAGACCCAGTACTTC. Translation gives CASSFGPIETQYF.

This clonotype was counted a few times. V and J are TRBV4-1 and TRBJ2-7; tentatively, D is TRBD1 (7 bases). V was cut by 3 bases and J by 9 bases, with 15 bases left in between. Germline loops: CDR1 MGHRA, CDR2 YSYEKL. This CDR3 has 13 residues. CDR3 protein: CASSQAGQSWQYF. The CDR3 bases are TGCGCCAGCAGCCAGGCGGGACAGTCCTGGCAGTACTTC.

This clonotype occurred many times. One junction end disagrees with the germline gene, perhaps due to a read error. J is TRBJ2-7 and V is TRBV18, with D tentatively TRBD1 (6 bases). Germline lookup yields CDR1 KGHSH and CDR2 LQKENI. The CDR3 totals 13 residues. The CDR3 DNA sequence: TGCGCCAGCAGCCCCGGACAGTCCTACGAGCAGTACTTC. Translated: CASSPGQSYEQYF.

In its sample, this clonotype was seen a few times. V usage is TRBV7-4 and J usage is TRBJ2-7; possible D gene TRBD2, 5 bases. This CDR3 spans 16 amino acids. Per germline, CDR1 SGHVT and CDR2 SQSDAQ. V was cut by 4 bases and J by 2 bases, with 18 bases left in between. In DNA, the CDR3 is TGTGCCAGCAGCTCCTTCCCCCCGGTGGAGGCCTACGAGCAGTACTTC. Amino acids: CASSSFPPVEAYEQYF.